This T cell receptor (beta chain) came from a study of identical twins. Points from the study as a whole: In beta out-of-frame sequences, the excess sharing between twins was weaker. High-abundance cord blood beta clonotypes had fewer insertions; memory repertoires showed none.

A universal primer site came from template switching; cDNA carried unique molecular identifiers. TCRdb independently ran MiXCR on the 5' RACE reads; one entry per CDR3 protein. The profile shows a few hundred thousand distinct CDR3 sequences, around 9.7% of them singletons. This clonotype was recorded at least ten times. Antigen specificity is unknown. Trimming cost V 3 bases and J 7 bases, with 12 bases left between them. CDR3 length: 13 amino acids. In germline, CDR1 is SEHNR, CDR2 FQNEAQ (reference sequence). This sequence joins TRBV7-9 and TRBJ1-1; the D gene is possibly TRBD1 (5 bases). The sequenced sample was naive T cells sorted from blood. This clonotype was obtained from a woman between 50 and 59 years old in good health. CDR3 sequence: CASSFGQGGEAFF. CDR3 DNA sequence: TGTGCCAGCAGCTTCGGGCAGGGAGGTGAAGCTTTCTTT.